This T cell receptor (beta chain) was identified in a study of blood T cells in healthy people across ages. Together with a sample-barcoded 5' primer, a J-beta primer mix was included in a second PCR lasting about 7 to 12 cycles. Tagging of each cDNA molecule was performed by a template-switch adaptor with 12 random nucleotides. A single record per CDR3 protein comes from TCRdb applying MiXCR to the 5' RACE reads. The sample includes around 800,000 distinct CDR3 sequences, around 50% of them seen just once. Germline values: CDR1 MNHNY, CDR2 SVGAGI (reference sequence). This CDR3 has 13 residues. V dropped 6 bases and J dropped 6 bases, with 14 bases sitting between them.

This sequence originates from a man aged 80 or over in good health. The rearrangement links TRBV6-6 to TRBJ1-1; D might be TRBD1 (5 bases). Sequenced sample: blood. CDR3 in amino acids: CASRQGEGPEAFF. In DNA form, the CDR3 reads TGTGCCAGCAGGCAGGGAGAAGGGCCTGAAGCTTTCTTT.